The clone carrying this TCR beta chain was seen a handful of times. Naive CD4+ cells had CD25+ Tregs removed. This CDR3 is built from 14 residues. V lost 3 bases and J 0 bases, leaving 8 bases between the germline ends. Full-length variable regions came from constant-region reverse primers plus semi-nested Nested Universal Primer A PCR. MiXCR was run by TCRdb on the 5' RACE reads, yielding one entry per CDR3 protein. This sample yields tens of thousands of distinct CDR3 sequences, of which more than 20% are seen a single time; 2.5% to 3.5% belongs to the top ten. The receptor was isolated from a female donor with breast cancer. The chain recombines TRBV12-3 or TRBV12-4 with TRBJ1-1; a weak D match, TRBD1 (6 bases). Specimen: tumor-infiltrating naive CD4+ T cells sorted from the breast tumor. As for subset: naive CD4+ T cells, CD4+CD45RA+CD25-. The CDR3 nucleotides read TGTGCCAGCAGTTTGGGGGGCATGAACACTGAAGCTTTCTTT. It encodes CASSLGGMNTEAFF.